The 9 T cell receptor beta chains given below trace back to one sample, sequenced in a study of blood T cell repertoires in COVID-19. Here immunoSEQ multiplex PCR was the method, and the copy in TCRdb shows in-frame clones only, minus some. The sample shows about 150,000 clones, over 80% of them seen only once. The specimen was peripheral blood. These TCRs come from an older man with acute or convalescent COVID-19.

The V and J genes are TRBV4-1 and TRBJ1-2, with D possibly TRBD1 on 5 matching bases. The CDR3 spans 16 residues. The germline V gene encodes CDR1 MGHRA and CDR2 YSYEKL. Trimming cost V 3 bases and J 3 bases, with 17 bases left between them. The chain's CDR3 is CASSHATPGSHYGYTF. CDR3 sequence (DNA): TGCGCCAGCAGCCACGCGACACCAGGGTCCCACTATGGCTACACCTTC.

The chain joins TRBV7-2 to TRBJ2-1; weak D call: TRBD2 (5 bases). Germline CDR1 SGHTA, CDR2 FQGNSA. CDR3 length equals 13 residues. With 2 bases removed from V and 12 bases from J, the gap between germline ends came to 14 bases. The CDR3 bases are TGTGCCAGCAGCTTACCCGGGTCTAGCCGGCAGTTCTTC. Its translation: CASSLPGSSRQFF.

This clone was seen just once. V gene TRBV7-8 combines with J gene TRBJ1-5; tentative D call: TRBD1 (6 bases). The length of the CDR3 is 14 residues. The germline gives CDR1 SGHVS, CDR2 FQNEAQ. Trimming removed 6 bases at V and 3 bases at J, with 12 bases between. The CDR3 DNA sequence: TGTGCCAGCAGTACCGGGACACTCAATCAGCCCCAGCATTTT. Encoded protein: CASSTGTLNQPQHF.

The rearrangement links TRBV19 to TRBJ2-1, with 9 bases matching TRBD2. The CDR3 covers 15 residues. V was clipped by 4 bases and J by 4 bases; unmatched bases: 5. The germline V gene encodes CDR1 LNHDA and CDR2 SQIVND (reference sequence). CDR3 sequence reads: CASSTGLAEYNEQFF. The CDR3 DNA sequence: TGTGCCAGTAGTACGGGACTAGCAGAATACAATGAGCAGTTCTTC.

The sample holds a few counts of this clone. The DNA of the CDR3 is TGCGCCAGCAGCTTGGGGACTAAAGAGACCCAGTACTTC. It is translated as CASSLGTKETQYF. The chain uses TRBV5-1 and TRBJ2-5, with D perhaps matching TRBD2 (6 bases). V was pared by 0 bases and J by 3 bases, with 6 bases between. The CDR3 has 13 residues. Germline V CDR1 and CDR2: SGHRS, YFSETQ.

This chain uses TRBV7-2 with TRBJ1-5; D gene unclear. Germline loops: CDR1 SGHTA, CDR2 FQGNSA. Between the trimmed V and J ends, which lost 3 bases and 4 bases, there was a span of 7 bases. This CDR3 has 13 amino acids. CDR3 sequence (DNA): TGTGCCAGCAGCTTCCGAGGGAATCAGCCCCAGCATTTT. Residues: CASSFRGNQPQHF. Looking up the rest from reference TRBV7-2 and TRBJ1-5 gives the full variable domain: GAGVSQSPSNKVTEKGKDVELRCDPISGHTALYWYRQSLGQGLEFLIYFQGNSAPDKSGLPSDRFSAERTGGSVSTLTIQRTQQEDSAVYLCASSFRGNQPQHFGDGTRLSIL.

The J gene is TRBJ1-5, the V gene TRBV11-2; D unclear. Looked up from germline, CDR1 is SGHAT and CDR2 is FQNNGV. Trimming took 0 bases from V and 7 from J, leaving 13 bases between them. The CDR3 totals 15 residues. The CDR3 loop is CASSLDAQARQPQHF. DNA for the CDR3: TGTGCCAGCAGCTTAGACGCGCAGGCTCGGCAGCCCCAGCATTTT.

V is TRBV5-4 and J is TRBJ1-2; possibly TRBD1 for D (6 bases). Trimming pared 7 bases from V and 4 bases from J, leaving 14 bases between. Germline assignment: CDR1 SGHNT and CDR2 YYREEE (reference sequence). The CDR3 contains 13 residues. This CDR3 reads CASRPPDSYGYTF. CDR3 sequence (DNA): TGTGCCAGCCGCCCCCCGGACAGCTATGGCTACACCTTC.

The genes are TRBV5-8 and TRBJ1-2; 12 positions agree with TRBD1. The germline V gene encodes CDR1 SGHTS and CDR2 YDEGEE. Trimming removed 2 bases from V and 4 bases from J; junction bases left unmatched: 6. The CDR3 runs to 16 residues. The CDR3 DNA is TGTGCCAGCAGCTTCTCCGGGACAGGGGGCTTCTATGGCTACACCTTC. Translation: CASSFSGTGGFYGYTF.